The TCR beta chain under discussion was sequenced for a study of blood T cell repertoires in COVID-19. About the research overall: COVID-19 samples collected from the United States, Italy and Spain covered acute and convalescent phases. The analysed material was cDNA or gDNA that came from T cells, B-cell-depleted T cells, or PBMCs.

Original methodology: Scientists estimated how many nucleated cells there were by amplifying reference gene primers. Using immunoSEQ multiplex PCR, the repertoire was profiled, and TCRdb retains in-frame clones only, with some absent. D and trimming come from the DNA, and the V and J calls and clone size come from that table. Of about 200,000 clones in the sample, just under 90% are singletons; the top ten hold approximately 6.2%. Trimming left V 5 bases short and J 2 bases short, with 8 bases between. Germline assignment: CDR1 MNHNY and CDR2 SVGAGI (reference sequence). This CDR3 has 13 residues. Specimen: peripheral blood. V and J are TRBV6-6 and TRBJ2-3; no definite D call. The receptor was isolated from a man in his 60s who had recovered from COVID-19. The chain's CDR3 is CASSPPPTDTQYF. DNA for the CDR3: TGTGCCAGCAGTCCTCCCCCCACAGATACGCAGTATTTT.